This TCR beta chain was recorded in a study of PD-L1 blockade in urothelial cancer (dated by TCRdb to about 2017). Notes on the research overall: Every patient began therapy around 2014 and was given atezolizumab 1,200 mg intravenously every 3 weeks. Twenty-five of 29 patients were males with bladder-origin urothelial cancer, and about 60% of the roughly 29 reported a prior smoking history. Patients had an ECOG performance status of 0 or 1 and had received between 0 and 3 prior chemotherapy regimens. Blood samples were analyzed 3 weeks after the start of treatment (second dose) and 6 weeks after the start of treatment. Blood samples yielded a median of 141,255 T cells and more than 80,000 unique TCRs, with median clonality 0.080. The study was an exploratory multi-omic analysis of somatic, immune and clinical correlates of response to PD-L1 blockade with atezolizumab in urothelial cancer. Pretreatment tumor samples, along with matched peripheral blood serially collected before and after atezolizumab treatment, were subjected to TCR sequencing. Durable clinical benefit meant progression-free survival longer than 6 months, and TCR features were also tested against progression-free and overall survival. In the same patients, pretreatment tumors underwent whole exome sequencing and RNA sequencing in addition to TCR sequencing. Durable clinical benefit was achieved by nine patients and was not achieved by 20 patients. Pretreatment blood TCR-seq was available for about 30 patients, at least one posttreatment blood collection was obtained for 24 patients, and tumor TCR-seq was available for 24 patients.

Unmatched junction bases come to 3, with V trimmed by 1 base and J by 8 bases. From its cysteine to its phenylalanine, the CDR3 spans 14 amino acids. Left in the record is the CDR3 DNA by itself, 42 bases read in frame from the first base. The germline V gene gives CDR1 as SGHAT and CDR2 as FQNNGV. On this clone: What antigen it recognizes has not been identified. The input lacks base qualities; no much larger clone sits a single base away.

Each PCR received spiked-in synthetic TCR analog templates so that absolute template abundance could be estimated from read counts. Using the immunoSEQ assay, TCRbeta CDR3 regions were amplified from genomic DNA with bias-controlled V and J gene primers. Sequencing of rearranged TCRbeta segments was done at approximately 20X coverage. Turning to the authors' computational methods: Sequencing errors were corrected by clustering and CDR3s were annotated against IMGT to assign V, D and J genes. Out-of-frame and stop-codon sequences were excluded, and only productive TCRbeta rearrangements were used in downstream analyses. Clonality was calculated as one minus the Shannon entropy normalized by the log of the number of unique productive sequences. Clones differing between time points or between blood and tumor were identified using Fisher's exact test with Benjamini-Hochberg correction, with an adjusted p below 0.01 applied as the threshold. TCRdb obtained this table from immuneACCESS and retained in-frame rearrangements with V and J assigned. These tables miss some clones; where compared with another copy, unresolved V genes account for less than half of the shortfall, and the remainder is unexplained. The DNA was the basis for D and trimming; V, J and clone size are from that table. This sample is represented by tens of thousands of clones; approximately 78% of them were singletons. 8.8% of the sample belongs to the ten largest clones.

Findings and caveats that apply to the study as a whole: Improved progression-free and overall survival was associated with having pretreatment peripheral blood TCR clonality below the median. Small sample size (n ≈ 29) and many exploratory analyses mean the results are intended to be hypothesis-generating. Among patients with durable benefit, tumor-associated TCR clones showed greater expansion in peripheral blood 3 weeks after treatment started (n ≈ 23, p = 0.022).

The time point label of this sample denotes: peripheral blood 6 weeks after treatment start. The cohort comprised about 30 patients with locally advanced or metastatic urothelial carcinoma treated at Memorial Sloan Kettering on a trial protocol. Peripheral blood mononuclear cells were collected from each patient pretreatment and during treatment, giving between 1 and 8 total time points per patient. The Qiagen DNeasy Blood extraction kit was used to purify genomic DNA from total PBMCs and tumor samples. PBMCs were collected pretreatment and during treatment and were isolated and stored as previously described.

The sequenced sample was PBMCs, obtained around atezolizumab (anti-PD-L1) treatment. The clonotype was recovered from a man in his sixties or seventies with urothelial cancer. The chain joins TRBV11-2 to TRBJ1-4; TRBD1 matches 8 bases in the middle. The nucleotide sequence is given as TGTGCCAGCAGCTTAGGTGCAGGGGGCGAAAAACTGTTTTTT. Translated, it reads CASSLGAGGEKLFF.